These T cell receptor beta chains were read from a single sample in a study of T cells after yellow fever vaccination. One entry per CDR3 protein, called by TCRdb with MiXCR from the 5' RACE reads. The repertoire holds some 96,000 distinct CDR3 sequences, with over 8% as singletons. The input for sequencing was CD8+ T cells not binding an NS4B(214-222) dextramer, sorted from PBMCs, taken less than 18 days after the first yellow fever vaccination. The receptors were gathered from a man in his late teens or twenties who received the YFV17D yellow fever vaccine. Both conserved end residues are part of each CDR3. The D gene is left open where the match is weak. Where a row states a size, it is once, few, many or the class of an expanded clone; other rows omit it.

cdr3_length	j_call	clone_size	v_call	d_call	cdr3_aa	cdr3_nt
14	TRBJ2-7	.	TRBV7-6	.	CASSLGLGGYEQYF	TGTGCCAGCAGCTTAGGACTAGGGGGCTACGAGCAGTACTTC
14	TRBJ2-2	.	TRBV6-5	.	CASSYSIATGELFF	TGTGCCAGCAGTTACTCGATAGCCACCGGGGAGCTGTTTTTT
12	TRBJ2-4	few	TRBV14	.	CASSQDRQAQYF	TGTGCCAGCAGCCAAGATCGACAAGCTCAGTACTTC
12	TRBJ1-1	.	TRBV12-3/TRBV12-4	TRBD1	CASSYGTGEAFF	TGTGCCAGCAGCTACGGGACAGGGGAAGCTTTCTTT
14	TRBJ2-7	.	TRBV5-4	.	CASSSGAEPYEQYF	TGTGCCAGCAGCTCGGGGGCTGAGCCCTACGAGCAGTACTTC
15	TRBJ1-2	few	TRBV4-3	.	CASSQGGWGRDGYTF	TGCGCCAGCAGCCAAGGGGGTTGGGGGCGAGATGGCTACACCTTC
18	TRBJ1-1	few	TRBV6-2/TRBV6-3	TRBD1	CASSPRGRGQSRGTEAFF	TGTGCCAGCAGTCCCCGAGGAAGGGGGCAGAGTAGGGGAACTGAAGCTTTCTTT
13	TRBJ2-1	few	TRBV12-3/TRBV12-4	.	CASSLGPRGEQFF	TGTGCCAGCAGTCTGGGACCCCGCGGGGAGCAGTTCTTC
14	TRBJ1-1	few	TRBV11-2	.	CASSPPGGGPEAFF	TGTGCCAGCAGCCCACCGGGGGGGGGCCCTGAAGCTTTCTTT
17	TRBJ2-2	few	TRBV20-1	TRBD2	CCARDSGGAFGAGELFF	TGCTGTGCTAGAGATTCGGGGGGGGCCTTCGGGGCCGGGGAGCTGTTTTTT
14	TRBJ1-2	few	TRBV7-9	.	CASSLAARHYGYTF	TGTGCCAGCAGCTTAGCAGCCAGACACTATGGCTACACCTTC
13	TRBJ1-2	.	TRBV29-1	.	CSVEPQGFYGYTF	TGCAGCGTTGAACCACAGGGCTTCTATGGCTACACCTTC
16	TRBJ2-1	few	TRBV11-3	TRBD2	CASSSYSGGDNNEQFF	TGTGCCAGCAGCTCTTATAGCGGGGGGGATAACAATGAGCAGTTCTTC
13	TRBJ1-1	few	TRBV19	.	CASKESGTTEAFF	TGTGCCAGTAAGGAATCCGGGACAACTGAAGCTTTCTTT
15	TRBJ2-5	many	TRBV6-5	.	CASSYLRTVQETQYF	TGTGCCAGCAGTTACCTCCGGACTGTACAAGAGACCCAGTACTTC
15	TRBJ1-1	.	TRBV28	TRBD1	CASSLYGTGRTEAFF	TGTGCCAGCAGTTTATATGGGACAGGAAGAACTGAGGCTTTCTTT
16	TRBJ1-2	.	TRBV27	.	CASSLRRAMRDYGYTF	TGTGCCAGCAGTTTAAGAAGGGCCATGAGGGACTATGGCTACACCTTC